This T cell receptor (beta chain) was identified during a study of spatial heterogeneity in lung cancer. Study in general: Combinations of a unique TCR and a UMI were tallied in raw reads, and on average each appeared more than ten times. Overall study findings and caveats: Relative to follow-up, resection was when ubiquitous expanded tumor TCRs appeared more in blood.

On each TCR cDNA molecule, a unique molecular identifier was present. TCRdb recomputed calls from the 5' RACE reads with MiXCR, one row per CDR3 protein. The sample has 75,000 to 85,000 distinct CDR3 sequences, approximately 18% seen once. CDR1 and CDR2 (germline): MNHEY, SVGAGI. The CDR3 has 14 residues. Deletions cut 7 bases from V and 1 base from J, with 13 bases between. The time point denotes: sample taken at primary tumor resection. Extraction of whole RNA from tumor, nontumor lung or frozen PBMC preceded unsorted sequencing. About this clonotype: Antigen: not known.

This material consisted of PBMCs, taken at surgery. The chain uses TRBV6-5 and TRBJ1-1, with unresolved D. The origin of this receptor is a male donor with early-stage non-small cell lung cancer. Here the CDR3 reads CASTPGIANTEAFF. CDR3 nucleotide sequence: TGTGCCAGCACCCCTGGTATCGCGAACACTGAAGCTTTCTTT.